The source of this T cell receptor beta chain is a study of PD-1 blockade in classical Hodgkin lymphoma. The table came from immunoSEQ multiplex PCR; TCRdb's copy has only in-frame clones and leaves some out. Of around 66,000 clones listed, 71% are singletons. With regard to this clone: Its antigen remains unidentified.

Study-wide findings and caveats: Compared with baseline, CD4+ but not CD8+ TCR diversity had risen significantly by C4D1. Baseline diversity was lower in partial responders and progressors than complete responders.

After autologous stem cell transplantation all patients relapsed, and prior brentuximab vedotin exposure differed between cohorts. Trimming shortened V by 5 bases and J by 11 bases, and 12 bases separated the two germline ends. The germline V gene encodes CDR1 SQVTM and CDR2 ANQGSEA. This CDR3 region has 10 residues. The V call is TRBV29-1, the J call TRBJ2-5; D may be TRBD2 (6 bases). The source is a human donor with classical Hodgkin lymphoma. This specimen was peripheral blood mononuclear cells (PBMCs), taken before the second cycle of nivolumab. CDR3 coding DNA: TGCAGCGTTTGGGACTCCCGGCAGTACTTC. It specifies CSVWDSRQYF.